This T cell receptor beta chain is from a study of human T cells and chemical hapten exposure. TCRdb recomputed calls from the 5' RACE reads with MiXCR, one row per CDR3 protein. This sample has more than 60,000 distinct CDR3 sequences, with approximately 16% found just once. This clonotype was observed a few times. Whole blood, unfractionated, served as the material for total RNA extraction. The CDR3 covers 14 residues. Germline V CDR1 and CDR2: SGHDT, YYEEEE. The V segment lost 5 bases and the J segment 10 bases; nucleotides outside the gene matches: 9. V usage is TRBV5-6 and J usage is TRBJ2-1; 10 bases map to TRBD2. This sequence originates from a female donor in good health. The CDR3 here is CASRPGLAPNEQFF. The CDR3 DNA reads as TGTGCCAGCAGACCGGGACTAGCGCCGAACGAGCAGTTCTTC.